This TCR beta chain was captured in a study of CD4+ T cells in melanoma. Whole-study results and caveats: Diverse differentiation states were reported for melanoma neoantigen-specific CD4+ T cells. A reported correlation linked neoantigen-specific CD4+ T cells to CD8+, macrophage and B cell function.

This CDR3 is built from 13 residues. V lost 2 bases and J 7 bases, leaving 11 bases between the germline ends. Germline V CDR1 and CDR2: KGHSH, LQKENI. Details on this clone: Antigen specificity is unknown.

Repertoires were generated with immunoSEQ multiplex PCR, while TCRdb's copy carries only in-frame clones and drops some. Among roughly 52,000 clones listed, roughly three quarters were seen once. This sequence joins TRBV18 and TRBJ1-1; D gene ambiguous. The sequenced sample consisted of tumor tissue. This clonotype was obtained from a human donor with melanoma. CDR3 sequence reads: CASSPKVGGEAFF. CDR3 in DNA: TGTGCCAGCTCACCAAAGGTGGGTGGTGAAGCTTTCTTT.